These 6 T cell receptor beta chains share one sample of origin, sequenced in a study of OX40 agonist ivuxolimab in advanced cancers. The data were produced by immunoSEQ multiplex PCR, yet TCRdb's version contains in-frame clones alone and is incomplete. This table has about 92,000 clones, approximately 91% appearing once. The specimen was CD4+ or CD8+ T cells sorted from blood, collected in a trial of the OX40 agonist ivuxolimab. These receptor sequences come from an adult with an advanced solid tumor such as melanoma, head and neck, liver or kidney cancer.

The genes are TRBV10-1 and TRBJ2-1; 14 positions match TRBD2. This CDR3 spans 18 amino acids. J was trimmed by 15 bases and V by 1 base; bases with no gene match: 17. Germline CDR1 is WNHNN and CDR2 is SYGVQD (reference sequence). The CDR3 coding sequence is TGCGCCAGCAGTGAGTTAGAAGATGGAGAGACTAGCGGGAGGGCCTCGTTCTTC. Its translation: CASSELEDGETSGRASFF.

The chain links TRBV28 to TRBJ2-1, with 13 positions matching TRBD2. Germline loops: CDR1 MDHEN, CDR2 SYDVKM. This CDR3 spans 16 amino acids. V was clipped by 5 bases and J by 15 bases; unmatched bases: 16. For the CDR3, the DNA is TGTGCCAGCAGTCCCCTCGGTGGTAGGGGACTAGCGGGATCGTTCTTC. This encodes CASSPLGGRGLAGSFF.

The chain couples TRBV6-6 to TRBJ1-2, with D possibly TRBD1 on 6 matching bases. The CDR3 totals 13 residues. V lost 5 bases to trimming and J lost 8 bases, with 15 bases between them. CDR1 MNHNY and CDR2 SVGAGI come from the germline V gene (reference sequence). CDR3 in amino acids: CASSPGEIGGYTF. The CDR3 nucleotides read TGTGCCAGCAGTCCAGGGGAAATAGGCGGCTACACCTTC.

This rearrangement joins TRBV11-1 to TRBJ2-1, with D possibly TRBD2 on 6 matching bases. This CDR3 contains 13 residues. V dropped 6 bases and J dropped 5 bases, with 11 bases sitting between them. The germline CDR1 and CDR2 sequences are SGHAT and FQDESV (reference sequence). The CDR3 sequence: CASRSGLHNEQFF. The CDR3 DNA reads TGTGCCAGCAGATCGGGACTTCACAATGAGCAGTTCTTC.

This clone has a single count. The J gene is TRBJ2-3, the V gene TRBV28; D is uncertain. Germline assignment: CDR1 MDHEN and CDR2 SYDVKM. The CDR3 spans 16 residues. With 6 bases removed from V and 0 bases from J, the gap between germline ends came to 16 bases. CDR3: CASSPGGRSSTDTQYF. DNA for the CDR3: TGTGCCAGCAGCCCCGGTGGGCGATCTAGCACAGATACGCAGTATTTT.

The chain joins TRBV4-2 to TRBJ1-1; no reliable D call. V dropped 0 bases and J dropped 3 bases, with 11 bases sitting between them. The CDR3 has 15 amino acids. From germline, CDR1 is LGHNA and CDR2 YNFKEQ. The CDR3, as DNA: TGTGCCAGCAGCCAAGATGTGGGAGGGCACACTGAAGCTTTCTTT. Its protein is CASSQDVGGHTEAFF.